This TCR beta chain was obtained from a study of blood T cell repertoires in COVID-19. Study summary: Some COVID-19 samples were acute and others convalescent; all came from the United States, Italy and Spain. In each case, the material was cDNA or gDNA derived from T cells, B-cell-depleted T cells, or PBMCs.

Deletions cut 3 bases from V and 1 base from J, with 10 bases between. Germline V gene sequence: CDR1 SNHLY, CDR2 FYNNEI. The CDR3 runs 15 residues. Study processing details: Amplified reference gene primers provided the basis for estimating nucleated cell counts. Assay: immunoSEQ multiplex PCR; the TCRdb copy retains only in-frame clones and omits some. The V and J calls and clone size come from that table; D and trimming were worked out from the DNA. The repertoire holds 400,000 or so clones, with 70% to 90% as singletons. The rearrangement joins TRBV2 to TRBJ1-3, with TRBD1 as a possible D gene (6 bases). The TCR sequence derives from a human donor in a cohort sampled during active COVID-19. The specimen was peripheral blood. This CDR3 reads CASSDDGQSGNTIYF. CDR3 coding DNA: TGTGCCAGCAGTGATGACGGACAGTCTGGAAACACCATATATTTT. The whole variable domain, remainder taken from reference TRBV2 and TRBJ1-3, is EPEVTQTPSHQVTQMGQEVILRCVPISNHLYFYWYRQILGQKVEFLVSFYNNEISEKSEIFDDQFSVERPDGSNFTLKIRSTKLEDSAMYFCASSDDGQSGNTIYFGEGSWLTVV.